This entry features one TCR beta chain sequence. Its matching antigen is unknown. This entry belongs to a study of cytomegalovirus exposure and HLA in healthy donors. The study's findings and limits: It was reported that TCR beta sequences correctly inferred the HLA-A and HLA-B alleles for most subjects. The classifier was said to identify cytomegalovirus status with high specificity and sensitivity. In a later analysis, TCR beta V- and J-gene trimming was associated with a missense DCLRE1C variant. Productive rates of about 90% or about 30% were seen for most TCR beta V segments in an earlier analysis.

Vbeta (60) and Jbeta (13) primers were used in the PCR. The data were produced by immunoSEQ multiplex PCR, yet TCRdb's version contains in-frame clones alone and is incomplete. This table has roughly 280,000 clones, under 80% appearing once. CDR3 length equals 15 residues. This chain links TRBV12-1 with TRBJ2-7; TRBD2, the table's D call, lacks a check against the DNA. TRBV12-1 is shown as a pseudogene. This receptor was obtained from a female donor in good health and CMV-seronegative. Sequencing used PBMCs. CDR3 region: CASSLLADRLYEQYF. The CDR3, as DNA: TGTGCCAGCAGCTTGCTAGCGGACCGTCTTTACGAGCAGTACTTC.